The present T cell receptor (beta chain) was sequenced within a study of cytotoxic CD8 clonotypes in ibrutinib-treated CLL. Study context: Partial responders about 25, complete 2; some twelve progressed and 14 stayed in remission by median roughly 73 months. Samples yielded averages of some 240,000 productive templates and 90,000 to 95,000 productive rearrangements.

V was cut by 4 bases and J by 1 base, with 13 bases left in between. CDR3 length: 15 amino acids. In germline, CDR1 is MNHNS, CDR2 SASEGT. The study's findings and limits: On treatment, the uncommon public clonotypes contracted or remained stable.

Comments on this clone: What it binds is unknown.

A 1 in 200,000 to 1 in 1 million T cell depth was the sequencing target. Data came from immunoSEQ multiplex PCR; TCRdb stores just in-frame clones and leaves some out. The sample has roughly 150,000 clones; roughly 80% are singletons. The input for sequencing was PBMCs, taken after 24 months of ibrutinib treatment. V gene TRBV6-1 combines with J gene TRBJ1-1; no clear D. This TCR was recovered from a human donor with chronic lymphocytic leukemia. CDR3 protein: CASSGRVRPNTEAFF. The CDR3 DNA is TGTGCCAGCAGTGGGAGGGTTCGCCCGAACACTGAAGCTTTCTTT.